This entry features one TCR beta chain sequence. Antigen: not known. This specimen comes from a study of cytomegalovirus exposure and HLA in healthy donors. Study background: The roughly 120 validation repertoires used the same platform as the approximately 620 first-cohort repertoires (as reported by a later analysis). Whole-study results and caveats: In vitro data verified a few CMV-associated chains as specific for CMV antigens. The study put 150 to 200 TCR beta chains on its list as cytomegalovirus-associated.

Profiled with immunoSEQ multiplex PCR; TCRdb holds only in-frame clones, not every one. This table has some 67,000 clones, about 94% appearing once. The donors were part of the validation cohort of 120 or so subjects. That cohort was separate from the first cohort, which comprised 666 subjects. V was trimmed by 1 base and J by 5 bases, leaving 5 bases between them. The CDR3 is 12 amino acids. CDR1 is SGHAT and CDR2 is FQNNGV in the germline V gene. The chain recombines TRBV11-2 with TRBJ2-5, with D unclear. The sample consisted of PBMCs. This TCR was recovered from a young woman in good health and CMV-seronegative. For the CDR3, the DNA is TGTGCCAGCAGCTTAGCATCCGAGACCCAGTACTTC. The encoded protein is CASSLASETQYF.